This section outlines one T cell receptor (beta chain) sequence together with its context. These data belong to a study of blood T cell repertoires in COVID-19. Study-level information: The United States, Italy and Spain provided the acute and convalescent COVID-19 samples.

Clones were read by immunoSEQ multiplex PCR, and TCRdb kept only the in-frame ones, dropping some. The sample lists some 200,000 clones, 86% occurring once. Deletions cut 6 bases from V and 6 bases from J, with 12 bases between. Germline loops: CDR1 SNHLY, CDR2 FYNNEI. There are 13 residues in the CDR3. Participants were placed into cohorts based on the clinical history they reported. The sequencing input was PBMCs or T cells enriched from blood (not recorded which). V is TRBV2 and J is TRBJ1-5, with D tentatively TRBD1 (6 bases). The receptor comes from a woman between 45 and 65 years old in a cohort exposed to, infected with or recovered from COVID-19 (not recorded which). The CDR3, as DNA: TGTGCCAGCAGCGGTACAGGGCCTCAGCCCCAGCATTTT. It codes for CASSGTGPQPQHF.